The 20 T cell receptor beta chains given below trace back to one sample, sequenced in a study of tumor and adjacent non-tumor tissue in lung cancer. TCRbeta libraries were built with three rounds of nested PCR, modified from ARM-PCR. TCRdb re-called the multiplex PCR reads through MiXCR, storing one row per CDR3 protein. Of 65,000 to 85,000 distinct CDR3 sequences listed, 76% are singletons. No cell sorting was done before RNA was extracted from the tissue. Distant lung tissue was collected more than 3 cm away from the tumor edge. The specimen sequenced was distant non-tumor lung tissue. Every receptor here comes from a man in his fifties or sixties with non-small cell lung cancer.

V and J are TRBV12-3 or TRBV12-4 and TRBJ2-1, with TRBD2 matching 7 bases. J was trimmed by 7 bases and V by 4 bases; bases with no gene match: 13. This CDR3 has 16 amino acids. CDR3 in amino acids: CASSSPKRDPVNEQFF. CDR3 sequence (DNA): TGTGCCAGCAGTTCCCCTAAGCGGGACCCAGTGAATGAGCAGTTCTTC.

The table lists this clonotype with a count of one. The junction does not match germline at one end; this may be a read error. The J gene is TRBJ2-5, the V gene TRBV6-2 or TRBV6-3; TRBD2 matches 13 bases. Per the germline V gene, CDR1 is MNHEY and CDR2 is SVGEGT. The CDR3 is made up of 16 amino acids. CDR3 DNA: TGTGCCAGCAGTTGGACTAGCGGGGGCTCCCAAGAGATCCAGTACTTC. This codes for CASSWTSGGSQEIQYF.

The J gene is TRBJ1-1, the V gene TRBV29-1, with TRBD1 as a possible D gene (6 bases). The V end lost 7 bases, the J end lost 6 bases, and 18 bases lay between the germline ends. Germline-derived CDR1 and CDR2 are SQVTM and ANQGSEA. The CDR3 is 13 residues long. CDR3 DNA: TGCAGCGCCTCGGCAGAGGGGGAAGCTGAAGCTTTCTTT. Translated, it gives CSASAEGEAEAFF.

For this clonotype: At one end the junction does not follow the germline gene, possibly because of a read error. The V gene is TRBV5-6, the J gene TRBJ1-6; D possibly corresponds to TRBD1 (6 bases). The CDR3 is made up of 15 amino acids. Germline V CDR1 and CDR2: SGHDT, YYEEEE. In DNA form, the CDR3 reads TGTGCCATAAGCTTGAGGCAGGGGAATGGATCACCCATCCACTTT. Encoded protein: CAISLRQGNGSPIHF.

Of note for this clonotype: This may be a read error, as it is one base from a much larger clone. V is TRBV2 and J is TRBJ1-1; D is undetermined. Germline CDR1 is SNHLY and CDR2 is FYNNEI. This CDR3 has 12 residues. The V end lost 6 bases, the J end lost 3 bases, and 8 bases lay between the germline ends. The CDR3 DNA reads as TGTGCCAGCAGAGTCCGGGACACTGAAGCTTTCTTT. Translating it yields CASRVRDTEAFF.

The chain has TRBV6-1 and TRBJ2-1; 14 bases align to TRBD2. Germline values: CDR1 MNHNS, CDR2 SASEGT. The CDR3 covers 17 residues. J was trimmed by 10 bases and V by 9 bases; bases with no gene match: 17. The CDR3 sequence is CASSFTGTSGRCQEQFF. The CDR3 nucleotides are TGTGCCAGTAGTTTCACCGGGACTAGCGGGAGATGTCAAGAGCAGTTCTTC.

The rearrangement links TRBV12-3 or TRBV12-4 to TRBJ1-5, with D perhaps matching TRBD1 (5 bases). The V and J ends lost 10 bases and 5 bases respectively, with 21 bases between them. The CDR3 sequence is 15 residues long. DNA for the CDR3: TGTGCCAACACGGGAGTCTCAGGGACCGATCAGCCCCAGCATTTT. It yields the protein CANTGVSGTDQPQHF.

A note on this clonotype: A read error may produce the germline difference seen at one junction end. The V gene is TRBV29-1, the J gene TRBJ1-2; D unresolved. This CDR3 is built from 12 residues. Per the germline V gene, CDR1 is SQVTM and CDR2 is ANQGSEA. CDR3 in amino acids: CRALGILYGYTF. CDR3 in DNA: TGTAGGGCCCTAGGGATCCTCTATGGCTACACCTTC.

A remark on this clonotype: One junction end disagrees with the germline gene, perhaps due to a read error. The chain has TRBV5-4 and TRBJ2-1, with a possible D match to TRBD2 (6 bases). This CDR3 is built from 14 residues. Germline CDR1 SGHNT, CDR2 YYREEE (reference sequence). The CDR3 nucleotides are TGTGCCAGCAGCTCAGGGACGGACTACAATGATCAGTTCTTC. Its protein product is CASSSGTDYNDQFF. Filled out from reference TRBV5-4 and TRBJ2-1, the complete variable domain reads ETGVTQSPTHLIKTRGQQVTLRCSSQSGHNTVSWYQQALGQGPQFIFQYYREEENGRGNFPPRFSGLQFPNYSSELNVNALELDDSALYLCASSSGTDYNDQFFGPGTRLTVL.

A remark on this clonotype: A read error may account for a junction end that differs from germline. The CDR3 is CDSSRTGTYEQYF. The DNA for the CDR3 is TGTGACAGCAGTCGGACAGGGACCTACGAGCAGTACTTC. V is TRBV6-6 and J is TRBJ2-7; 8 bases align to TRBD1. CDR3 length equals 13 residues. Per the germline V gene, CDR1 is MNHNY and CDR2 is SVGAGI (reference sequence).

The chain recombines TRBV6-1 with TRBJ2-7; 8 bases align to TRBD2. After removal of 4 bases from V and 0 bases from J, the junction contained 8 bases not matched to a gene. Germline V lookup: CDR1 MNHNS, CDR2 SASEGT. The CDR3 extends over 16 amino acids. The DNA of the CDR3 is TGTGCCAGCAGTGGAACATTAGCGGGGAGCTCCTACGAGCAGTACTTC. As protein: CASSGTLAGSSYEQYF.

On this clonotype: One junction end does not reproduce the germline sequence, and a read error may be involved. This chain uses TRBV6-1 with TRBJ2-1; D might be TRBD2 (5 bases). The CDR3 length is 16 residues. Germline loops: CDR1 MNHNS, CDR2 SASEGT. In DNA, the CDR3 is TGTGCCAGCAGCACCCTGGAGGTGAGCTCCTATAATGAGCAGTTCTTC. Translation gives CASSTLEVSSYNEQFF.

Notes on this clonotype: A read error may account for a junction end that differs from germline. The rearrangement joins TRBV12-3 or TRBV12-4 to TRBJ1-5, with 10 bases fitting TRBD1. This CDR3 region has 16 residues. The CDR3 bases are TGTGCCATCAGTCCCGGGACAGGGGTAGGCAATCAGCCCCAGCATTTT. Amino acid sequence: CAISPGTGVGNQPQHF.

This clonotype was recorded a few times. The CDR3 carries no conserved terminal phenylalanine or tryptophan, so it likely arises from a read error. V and J are TRBV6-1 and TRBJ2-2; D ambiguous. The CDR3 extends over 15 amino acids. Germline CDR1 and CDR2: MNHNS and SASEGT. CDR3 nucleotides: TGTGCCAGCAGTGGATACACATCGAACACCGAGGAGCTGTTTATT. Protein product: CASSGYTSNTEELFI.

Concerning this clonotype: The junction differs from germline at one of its ends, possibly a read error. The CDR3 nucleotides are TGTGTCAGCAGGCTTAGGTGGGGGACTAGCGGGGAACACTACAGTGAGCAGTTCTTC. Protein: CVSRLRWGTSGEHYSEQFF. The rearrangement uses TRBV11-3 and TRBJ2-1, with TRBD2 identical over 13 bases. The CDR3 spans 19 residues. CDR1 and CDR2 from the germline V gene are SGHNT and YENEEA.

Worth noting for this clonotype: The final CDR3 position lacks the conserved phenylalanine or tryptophan, pointing to a likely read error. CDR3 nucleotides: TGTGCCAGCGGCTTGATGATGAGCTCCTACGAGCAGTACTTA. It is translated as CASGLMMSSYEQYL. The chain employs TRBV5-5 and TRBJ2-7; D gene unclear. CDR3 length equals 14 residues. Germline V lookup: CDR1 SGHKS, CDR2 YYEKEE (reference sequence).

To note about this clonotype: It is likely a read error, because the conserved phenylalanine at the end of the CDR3 is missing. The genes are TRBV11-3 and TRBJ2-1; D is ambiguous. CDR3 length equals 14 residues. The germline CDR1 and CDR2 sequences are SGHNT and YENEEA. The CDR3 loop reads CANSLGQTYNEQFL. The CDR3 bases are TGTGCCAACAGCTTAGGGCAAACCTACAATGAGCAGTTCCTC.

The V and J genes are TRBV28 and TRBJ2-3; 8 bases are shared with TRBD2. The CDR3 is made up of 16 amino acids. Germline assignment: CDR1 MDHEN and CDR2 SYDVKM. V lost 4 bases, J lost 0 bases, and 6 bases stayed unmatched. CDR3 coding DNA: TGTGCCAGCAGTTCAGAATTAGCGGGAAGCACAGATACGCAGTATTTT. It is translated as CASSSELAGSTDTQYF. The variable domain in full, completed from reference TRBV28 and TRBJ2-3, reads DVKVTQSSRYLVKRTGEKVFLECVQDMDHENMFWYRQDPGLGLRLIYFSYDVKMKEKGDIPEGYSVSREKKERFSLILESASTNQTSMYLCASSSELAGSTDTQYFGPGTRLTVL.

Comments on this clonotype: Here the CDR3 omits its conserved ending phenylalanine or tryptophan, so a read error is the likely source. The chain recombines TRBV29-1 with TRBJ2-7, with a weak D call TRBD1 (5 bases). The ends were cut back, 7 bases at V and 5 bases at J, with 24 bases in the middle. Germline loops: CDR1 SQVTM, CDR2 ANQGSEA. The CDR3 spans 15 residues. This CDR3 reads CSATRGGPGSHEQYS. CDR3 coding DNA: TGCAGCGCAACAAGGGGTGGACCGGGTTCCCACGAGCAGTACTCC.

The chain employs TRBV28 and TRBJ2-3; 8 bases align to TRBD2. CDR3 length equals 15 residues. Per germline, CDR1 MDHEN and CDR2 SYDVKM. V shed 6 bases and J 3 bases; nucleotides not matched to a gene: 8. CDR3 sequence reads: CASRPGLGITDTQYF. The CDR3 coding sequence is TGTGCCAGCAGACCGGGACTAGGGATAACAGATACGCAGTATTTT.